Listed below are T cell receptor beta chains from one sample, sequenced in a study of T cell responses to AZD1222 COVID-19 vaccine. Clones were sequenced by immunoSEQ multiplex PCR, and TCRdb holds only the in-frame ones, with some missing. The data contain approximately 92,000 clones, 90% to 95% of them singletons. The specimen comprised peripheral blood, sampled on day 0 of AZD1222 vaccination. The receptors shown here come from an adult in good health. Each CDR3 is given with its conserved first and last residue. D genes are given only for firm matches. Clone size is given for some rows only: seen once, a few or many times, or a class if the clone is expanded.

size	J	D	V	CDR3	DNA
-	TRBJ1-1	-	TRBV2	CASLEGGGGTEAFF	TGTGCCAGCCTCGAAGGGGGGGGCGGCACTGAAGCTTTCTTT
-	TRBJ2-1	-	TRBV9	CASSPHNNEQFF	TGTGCCAGCAGCCCTCACAACAATGAGCAGTTCTTC
-	TRBJ2-7	-	TRBV19	CASTRQVYEQYF	TGTGCCAGTACCCGACAGGTCTACGAGCAGTACTTC
once	TRBJ1-2	-	TRBV6-5	CASSFIGAARNGYTF	TGTGCCAGCAGTTTTATTGGGGCGGCTAGGAATGGCTACACCTTC
-	TRBJ2-2	TRBD2	TRBV4-2	CASSRRTSGGAAGELFF	TGTGCCAGCAGCAGGCGGACTAGCGGGGGGGCCGCCGGGGAGCTGTTTTTT
-	TRBJ1-2	-	TRBV6-5	CASSPRTGIFYGYTF	TGTGCCAGCAGTCCCCGTACAGGGATCTTCTATGGCTACACCTTC
-	TRBJ2-1	-	TRBV6-4	CASSDQGGISYNEQFF	TGTGCCAGCAGTGACCAGGGGGGGATCTCCTACAATGAGCAGTTCTTC
-	TRBJ2-3	TRBD2	TRBV19	CASTLAGGRGDTQYF	TGTGCCAGTACACTAGCGGGAGGGCGTGGAGATACGCAGTATTTT
-	TRBJ1-5	TRBD1	TRBV28	CASSDRDRGRLQHF	TGTGCCAGCAGCGACCGGGACAGGGGACGTCTCCAGCATTTT
-	TRBJ2-2	-	TRBV7-9	CASSLGQANTGELFF	TGTGCCAGCAGCTTAGGACAGGCGAACACCGGGGAGCTGTTTTTT
-	TRBJ1-1	-	TRBV18	CASFPAGNSEAFF	TGTGCCAGCTTCCCGGCGGGGAACAGTGAAGCTTTCTTT
-	TRBJ2-5	-	TRBV6-2/TRBV6-3	CASSYPGIRETQYF	TGTGCCAGCAGTTATCCCGGGATCCGTGAGACCCAGTACTTC
-	TRBJ2-3	-	TRBV6-5	CASQRDFFSTDTQYF	TGTGCCAGCCAAAGGGACTTTTTTTCCACAGATACGCAGTATTTT
few	TRBJ1-5	-	TRBV9	CASSVEGGNQPQHF	TGTGCCAGCAGCGTAGAAGGGGGCAATCAGCCCCAGCATTTT
-	TRBJ2-7	-	TRBV9	CASSRQGGEQYF	TGTGCCAGCAGCCGCCAGGGTGGCGAGCAGTACTTC
-	TRBJ1-3	TRBD1	TRBV7-2	CASSPGGYKADTIYF	TGTGCCAGCAGCCCAGGGGGTTATAAGGCTGACACCATATATTTT
-	TRBJ2-7	-	TRBV11-2	CASSLDNRVTYEQYF	TGTGCCAGCAGCTTGGATAACAGGGTAACCTACGAGCAGTACTTC
-	TRBJ2-1	-	TRBV12-3/TRBV12-4	CASSLDLGLVQFF	TGTGCCAGCAGTTTAGATCTGGGGTTGGTGCAGTTCTTC
-	TRBJ2-5	TRBD2	TRBV10-3	CAISPGGLLETQYF	TGTGCCATCAGCCCGGGGGGACTGTTAGAGACCCAGTACTTC
-	TRBJ1-5	-	TRBV7-8	CASKAGGVNQPQHF	TGTGCCAGCAAAGCCGGGGGGGTTAATCAGCCCCAGCATTTT
-	TRBJ1-5	TRBD1	TRBV11-2	CASSSERGGFSPQHF	TGTGCCAGCAGCTCAGAGAGAGGGGGCTTTTCTCCCCAGCATTTT
-	TRBJ1-6	-	TRBV3-1/TRBV3-2	CASSHRVWSPLHF	TGTGCCAGCAGCCACAGGGTTTGGTCACCCCTCCACTTT